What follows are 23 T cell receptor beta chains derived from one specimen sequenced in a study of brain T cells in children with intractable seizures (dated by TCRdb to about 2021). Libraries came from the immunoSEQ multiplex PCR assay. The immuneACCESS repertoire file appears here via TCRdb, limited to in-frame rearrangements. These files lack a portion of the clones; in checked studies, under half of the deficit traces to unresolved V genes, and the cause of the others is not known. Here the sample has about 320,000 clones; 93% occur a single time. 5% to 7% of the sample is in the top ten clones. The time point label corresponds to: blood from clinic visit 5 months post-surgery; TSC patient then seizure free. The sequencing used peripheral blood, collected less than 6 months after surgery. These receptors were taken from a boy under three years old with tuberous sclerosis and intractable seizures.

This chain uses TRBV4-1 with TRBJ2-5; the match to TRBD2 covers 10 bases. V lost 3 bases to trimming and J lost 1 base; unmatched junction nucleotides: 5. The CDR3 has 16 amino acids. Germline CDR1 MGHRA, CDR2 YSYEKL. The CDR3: CASSHLLAGAQETQYF. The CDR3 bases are TGCGCCAGCAGCCACCTGCTAGCGGGAGCCCAAGAGACCCAGTACTTC.

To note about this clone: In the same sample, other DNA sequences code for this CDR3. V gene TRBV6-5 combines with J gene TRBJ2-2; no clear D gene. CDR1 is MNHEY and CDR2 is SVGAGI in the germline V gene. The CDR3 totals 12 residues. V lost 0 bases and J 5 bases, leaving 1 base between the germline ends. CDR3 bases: TGTGCCAGCAGTTACTCGACCGGGGAGCTGTTTTTT. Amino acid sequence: CASSYSTGELFF.

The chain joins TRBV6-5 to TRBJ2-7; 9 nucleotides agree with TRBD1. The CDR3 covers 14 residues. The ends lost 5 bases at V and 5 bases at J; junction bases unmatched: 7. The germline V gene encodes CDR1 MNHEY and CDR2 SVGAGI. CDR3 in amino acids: CASSPGTGLNEQYF. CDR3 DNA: TGTGCCAGCAGTCCCGGGACAGGGTTAAACGAGCAGTACTTC.

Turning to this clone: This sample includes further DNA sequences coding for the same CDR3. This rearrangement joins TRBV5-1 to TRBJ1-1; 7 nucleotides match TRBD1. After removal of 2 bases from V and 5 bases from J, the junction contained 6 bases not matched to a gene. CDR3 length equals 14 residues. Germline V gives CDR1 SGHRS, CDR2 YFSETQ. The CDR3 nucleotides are TGCGCCAGCAGCTTAGGAGGGGGCCCGACTGAAGCTTTCTTT. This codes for CASSLGGGPTEAFF. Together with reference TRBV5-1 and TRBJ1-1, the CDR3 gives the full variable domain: KAGVTQTPRYLIKTRGQQVTLSCSPISGHRSVSWYQQTPGQGLQFLFEYFSETQRNKGNFPGRFSGRQFSNSRSEMNVSTLELGDSALYLCASSLGGGPTEAFFGQGTRLTVV.

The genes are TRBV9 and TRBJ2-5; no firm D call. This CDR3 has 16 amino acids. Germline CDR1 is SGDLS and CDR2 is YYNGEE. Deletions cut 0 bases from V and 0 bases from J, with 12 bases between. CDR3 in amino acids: CASSVGYSPNQETQYF. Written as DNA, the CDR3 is TGTGCCAGCAGCGTAGGATATTCACCTAACCAAGAGACCCAGTACTTC.

DNA of the CDR3: TGTGCCAGCACCCCTGGAAACACCATATATTTT. Its translation is CASTPGNTIYF. The genes are TRBV12-3 or TRBV12-4 and TRBJ1-3, with D unclear. The CDR3 loop spans 11 amino acids. V lost 7 bases and J lost 2, with 3 bases in between.

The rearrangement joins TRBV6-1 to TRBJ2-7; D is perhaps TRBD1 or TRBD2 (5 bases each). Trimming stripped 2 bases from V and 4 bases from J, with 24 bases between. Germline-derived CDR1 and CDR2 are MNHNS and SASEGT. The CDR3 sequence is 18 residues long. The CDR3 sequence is CASSEWVSRDLVPYEQYF. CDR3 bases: TGTGCCAGCAGTGAATGGGTTAGCCGGGACCTCGTGCCGTACGAGCAGTACTTC.

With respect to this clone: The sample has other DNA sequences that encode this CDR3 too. In DNA, the CDR3 is TGCGCCAGCAGCCCGAAGGTGGGGTCTAGAGGGGAGACCCAGTACTTC. It codes for CASSPKVGSRGETQYF. The V and J genes are TRBV5-1 and TRBJ2-5; D possibly corresponds to TRBD2 (5 bases). Trimming stripped 4 bases from V and 5 bases from J, with 21 bases between. Germline-derived CDR1 and CDR2 are SGHRS and YFSETQ. The CDR3 totals 16 residues.

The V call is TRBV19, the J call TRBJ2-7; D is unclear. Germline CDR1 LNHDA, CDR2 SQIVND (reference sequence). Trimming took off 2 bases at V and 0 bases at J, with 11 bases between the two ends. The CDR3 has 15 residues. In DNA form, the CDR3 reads TGTGCCAGTAGTATACCCAAGGGAAGCTCCTACGAGCAGTACTTC. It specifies CASSIPKGSSYEQYF.

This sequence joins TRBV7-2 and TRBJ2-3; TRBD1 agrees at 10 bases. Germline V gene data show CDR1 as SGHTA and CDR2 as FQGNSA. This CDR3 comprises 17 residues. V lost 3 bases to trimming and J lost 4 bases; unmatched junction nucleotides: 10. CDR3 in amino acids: CASSFDVSGTGADTQYF. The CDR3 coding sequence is TGTGCCAGCAGCTTTGACGTCTCCGGGACAGGGGCAGATACGCAGTATTTT.

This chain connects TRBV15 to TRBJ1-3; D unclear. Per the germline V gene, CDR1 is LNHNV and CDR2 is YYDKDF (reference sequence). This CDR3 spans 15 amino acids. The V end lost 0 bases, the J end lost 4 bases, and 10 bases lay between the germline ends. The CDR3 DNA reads TGTGCCACCAGCAGAGATAAGGCGGCCGGAAACACCATATATTTT. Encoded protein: CATSRDKAAGNTIYF.

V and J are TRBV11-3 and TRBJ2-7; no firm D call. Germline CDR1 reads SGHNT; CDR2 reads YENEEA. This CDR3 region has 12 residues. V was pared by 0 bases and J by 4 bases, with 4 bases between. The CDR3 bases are TGTGCCAGCAGCTTAGATGGATACGAGCAGTACTTC. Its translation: CASSLDGYEQYF.

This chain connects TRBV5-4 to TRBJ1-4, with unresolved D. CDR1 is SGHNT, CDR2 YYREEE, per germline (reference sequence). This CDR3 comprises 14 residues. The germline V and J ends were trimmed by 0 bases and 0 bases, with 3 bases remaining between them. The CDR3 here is CASSLDTTNEKLFF. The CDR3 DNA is TGTGCCAGCAGCTTGGACACAACTAATGAAAAACTGTTTTTT.

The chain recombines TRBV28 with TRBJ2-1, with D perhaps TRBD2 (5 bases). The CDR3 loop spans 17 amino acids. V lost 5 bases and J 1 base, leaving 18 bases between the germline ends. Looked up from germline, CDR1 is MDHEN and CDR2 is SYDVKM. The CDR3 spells CASSPLTGRESYNEQFF. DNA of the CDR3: TGTGCCAGCAGTCCGTTAACGGGGAGAGAGTCCTACAATGAGCAGTTCTTC. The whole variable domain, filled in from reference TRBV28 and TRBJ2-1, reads DVKVTQSSRYLVKRTGEKVFLECVQDMDHENMFWYRQDPGLGLRLIYFSYDVKMKEKGDIPEGYSVSREKKERFSLILESASTNQTSMYLCASSPLTGRESYNEQFFGPGTRLTVL.

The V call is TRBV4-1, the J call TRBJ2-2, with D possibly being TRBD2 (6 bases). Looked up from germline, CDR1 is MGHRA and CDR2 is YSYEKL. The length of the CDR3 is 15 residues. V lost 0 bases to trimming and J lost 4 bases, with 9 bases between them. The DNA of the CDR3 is TGCGCCAGCAGCCAAGACGGGAGTGCCACCGGGGAGCTGTTTTTT. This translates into CASSQDGSATGELFF.

The CDR3: CASSQPTTNTGELFF. DNA of the CDR3: TGTGCCAGCAGCCAACCGACGACGAACACCGGGGAGCTGTTTTTT. This chain links TRBV4-2 with TRBJ2-2; D call uncertain. CDR3 size: 15 residues. The germline V gene has CDR1 LGHNA and CDR2 YNFKEQ. Deletions cut 2 bases from V and 0 bases from J, with 7 bases between.

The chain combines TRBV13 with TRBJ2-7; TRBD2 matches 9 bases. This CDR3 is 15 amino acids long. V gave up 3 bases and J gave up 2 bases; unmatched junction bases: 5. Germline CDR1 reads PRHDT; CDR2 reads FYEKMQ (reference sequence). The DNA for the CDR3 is TGTGCCAGCAGCTTCGGGCGGGGGGGGCCCTACGAGCAGTACTTC. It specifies CASSFGRGGPYEQYF.

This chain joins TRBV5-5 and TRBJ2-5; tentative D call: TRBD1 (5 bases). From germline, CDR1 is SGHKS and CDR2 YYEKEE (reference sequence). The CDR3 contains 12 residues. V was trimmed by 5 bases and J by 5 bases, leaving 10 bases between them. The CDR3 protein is CASRQVGETQYF. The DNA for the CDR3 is TGTGCCAGCAGACAGGTCGGGGAGACCCAGTACTTC.

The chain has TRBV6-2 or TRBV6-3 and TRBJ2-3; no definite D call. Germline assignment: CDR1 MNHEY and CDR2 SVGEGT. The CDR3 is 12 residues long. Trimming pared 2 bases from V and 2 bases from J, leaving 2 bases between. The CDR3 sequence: CASSYLTDTQYF. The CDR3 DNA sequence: TGTGCCAGCAGTTACCTCACAGATACGCAGTATTTT.

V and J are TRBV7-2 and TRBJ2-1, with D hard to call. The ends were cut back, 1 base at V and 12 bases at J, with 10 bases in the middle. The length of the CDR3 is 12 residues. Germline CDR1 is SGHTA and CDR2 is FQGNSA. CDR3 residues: CASSLGVWGQFF. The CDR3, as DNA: TGTGCCAGCAGCTTAGGGGTATGGGGGCAGTTCTTC.

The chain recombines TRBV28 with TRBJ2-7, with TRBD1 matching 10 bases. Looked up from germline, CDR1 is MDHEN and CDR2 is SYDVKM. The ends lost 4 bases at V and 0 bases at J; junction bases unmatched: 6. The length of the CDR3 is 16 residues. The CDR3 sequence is CASSSPGQGFSYEQYF. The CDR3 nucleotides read TGTGCCAGCAGTTCCCCGGGACAGGGGTTCTCCTACGAGCAGTACTTC. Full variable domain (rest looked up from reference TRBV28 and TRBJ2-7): DVKVTQSSRYLVKRTGEKVFLECVQDMDHENMFWYRQDPGLGLRLIYFSYDVKMKEKGDIPEGYSVSREKKERFSLILESASTNQTSMYLCASSSPGQGFSYEQYFGPGTRLTVT.

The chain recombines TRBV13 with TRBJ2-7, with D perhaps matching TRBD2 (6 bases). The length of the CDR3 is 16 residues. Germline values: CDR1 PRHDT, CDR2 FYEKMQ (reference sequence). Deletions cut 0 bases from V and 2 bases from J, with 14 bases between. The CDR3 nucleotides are TGTGCCAGCAGCTTAGGGGTGGGCGGGACCACCTACGAGCAGTACTTC. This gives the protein CASSLGVGGTTYEQYF.

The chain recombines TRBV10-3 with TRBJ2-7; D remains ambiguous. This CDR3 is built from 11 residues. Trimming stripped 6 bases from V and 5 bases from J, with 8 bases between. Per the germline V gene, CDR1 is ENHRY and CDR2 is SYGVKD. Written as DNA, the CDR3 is TGTGCCATCAGACTGGGTAACGAGCAGTACTTC. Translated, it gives CAIRLGNEQYF.